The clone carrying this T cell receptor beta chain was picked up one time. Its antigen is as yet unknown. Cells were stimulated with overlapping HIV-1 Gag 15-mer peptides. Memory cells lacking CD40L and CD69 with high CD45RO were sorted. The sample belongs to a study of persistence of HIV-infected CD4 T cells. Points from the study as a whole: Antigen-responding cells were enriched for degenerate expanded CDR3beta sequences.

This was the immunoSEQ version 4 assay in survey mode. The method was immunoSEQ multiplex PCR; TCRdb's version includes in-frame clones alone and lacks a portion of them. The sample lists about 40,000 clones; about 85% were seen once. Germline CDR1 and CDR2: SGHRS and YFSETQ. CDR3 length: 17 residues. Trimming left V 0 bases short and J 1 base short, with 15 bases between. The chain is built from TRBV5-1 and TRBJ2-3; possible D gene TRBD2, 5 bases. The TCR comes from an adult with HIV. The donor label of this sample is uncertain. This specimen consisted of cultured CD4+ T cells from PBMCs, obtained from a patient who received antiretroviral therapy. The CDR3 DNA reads TGCGCCAGCAGCTTGGTCCCTACAGTCGGGGGCACAGATACGCAGTATTTT. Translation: CASSLVPTVGGTDTQYF.